This T cell receptor beta chain was documented in a study of response to subunit inactivated influenza vaccine. The study, taken as a whole, reports: The authors proposed limited new T cell recruitment per seasonal influenza vaccination.

The germline V gene has CDR1 SGHRS and CDR2 YFSETQ. CDR3 size: 12 residues. Points on this clonotype: Its antigen is not identified. One junction end does not reproduce the germline sequence, and a read error may be involved.

Each CDR3 protein is one row after TCRdb ran MiXCR on the RT-PCR reads. The sample consists of roughly 570,000 distinct CDR3 sequences, roughly 15% of them appearing once. The origin of this receptor is a man between 50 and 59 years old who received an inactivated influenza vaccine. The material was PBMCs from blood, obtained approximately 13 days after vaccination. The rearrangement uses TRBV5-1 and TRBJ2-7, with no clear D. The CDR3 nucleotides read TGCGCCAGCAGCTTGGCTGCCAACGAGAAGTACTTC. It translates to CASSLAANEKYF.